Shown below are 5 T cell receptor beta chains from a single sample sequenced in a study of Ad26.COV2.S vaccination and SARS-CoV-2 variants. Profiled with immunoSEQ multiplex PCR; TCRdb holds only in-frame clones, not every one. The data show 360,000 or so clones, with 87% seen just once and about 3.5% held by the top ten. Treatment of the sample: 15 to 20 received Ad26.COV2.S at low or high dose, single or two shots; about 5 received placebo; per-sample allocation not given. Day 63 following the first vaccine or placebo injection was when the samples were taken. The sample here was peripheral blood, taken in a trial of Ad26.COV2.S vaccine versus placebo. These receptors all come from a person aged 18-65 years who received the Ad26.COV2.S COVID-19 vaccine or a placebo.

The chain is built from TRBV12-3 or TRBV12-4 and TRBJ2-3, with no clear D. Trimming removed 4 bases at V and 5 bases at J, with 7 bases between. The CDR3 covers 12 residues. CDR3 sequence reads: CASSSLGDTQYF. The DNA of the CDR3 is TGTGCCAGCAGTTCCTTGGGAGATACGCAGTATTTT.

This clone was counted a few times. The V call is TRBV4-1, the J call TRBJ1-5, with 7 bases aligning to TRBD1. The CDR3 runs to 16 residues. Germline V CDR1 and CDR2: MGHRA, YSYEKL. The V and J ends lost 0 bases and 7 bases, in that order; junction bases with no gene match: 9. The CDR3 DNA sequence: TGCGCCAGCAGCCAAGAAACTCGACAGGGCATACAGCCCCAGCATTTT. This encodes CASSQETRQGIQPQHF.

The chain employs TRBV12-5 and TRBJ1-2; 7 nucleotides line up with TRBD1. J lost 8 bases, V lost 4 bases, and 10 bases had no gene match. The germline V gene encodes CDR1 LGHNT and CDR2 FRNRAP. There are 14 residues in the CDR3. CDR3 amino acids: CASGSPGQADGYTF. The CDR3 DNA reads as TGTGCTAGTGGTTCTCCTGGACAGGCTGACGGCTACACCTTC.

This chain joins TRBV7-2 and TRBJ2-2, with D perhaps TRBD2 (5 bases). The length of the CDR3 is 13 residues. Germline lookup yields CDR1 SGHTA and CDR2 FQGNSA. With 5 bases removed from V and 12 bases from J, the gap between germline ends came to 16 bases. CDR3 in DNA: TGTGCCAGCAGCACGCCCCCGGGGTCGAAGCTGTTTTTT. Translated: CASSTPPGSKLFF.

The genes are TRBV7-2 and TRBJ1-3; D is undetermined. Germline assignment: CDR1 SGHTA and CDR2 FQGNSA. V dropped 1 base and J dropped 4 bases, with 8 bases sitting between them. The CDR3 totals 14 residues. In DNA, the CDR3 is TGTGCCAGCAGCTTAGTTGTTTCGGGAAACACCATATATTTT. This sequence encodes CASSLVVSGNTIYF.